A single sample gave rise to the 16 T cell receptor beta chains below, sequenced in a study of T cell responses to AZD1222 COVID-19 vaccine. Some clones are missing from TCRdb's copy, which holds only in-frame ones; the method was immunoSEQ multiplex PCR. The sample lists fewer than 120,000 clones; roughly 92% were seen once. The sequences come from peripheral blood, collected 28 days after the second AZD1222 dose. All receptors derive from an adult who received the AZD1222 COVID-19 vaccine.

The chain carries TRBV10-3 and TRBJ2-7; 8 nucleotides line up with TRBD1. J gave up 5 bases and V 6 bases, and 9 bases lay outside the gene matches. This CDR3 is 14 amino acids long. CDR1 and CDR2 (germline): ENHRY, SYGVKD. CDR3 nucleotides: TGTGCCATCAGGCCCCCCGACAGGGGCCACGAGCAGTACTTC. It encodes CAIRPPDRGHEQYF.

V usage is TRBV18 and J usage is TRBJ2-3; possibly TRBD2 for D (7 bases). This CDR3 contains 13 residues. The V gene's germline CDR1 is KGHSH and CDR2 LQKENI. Trimming shortened V by 9 bases and J by 5 bases, and 15 bases separated the two germline ends. DNA of the CDR3: TGTGCCAGTCTACCCGGGGGGCGAGATACGCAGTATTTT. It codes for CASLPGGRDTQYF.

The chain employs TRBV11-3 and TRBJ2-3; 15 bases agree with TRBD2. The CDR3 is 16 residues long. Unmatched junction bases numbered 3, after V lost 5 bases and J lost 3 bases. Germline V gives CDR1 SGHNT, CDR2 YENEEA. The chain's CDR3 is CASSPGLAGGTDTQYF. The CDR3 DNA reads as TGTGCCAGCAGCCCAGGACTAGCGGGGGGGACAGATACGCAGTATTTT.

The chain carries TRBV6-5 and TRBJ1-5; 7 positions agree with TRBD1. The CDR3 has 14 residues. CDR1 is MNHEY and CDR2 is SVGAGI in the germline V gene. The V and J ends lost 6 bases and 7 bases, in that order; junction bases with no gene match: 9. CDR3 bases: TGTGCCAGCAGCCGCGTCACAGGGGTACAGCCCCAGCATTTT. Protein sequence: CASSRVTGVQPQHF.

V is TRBV7-2 and J is TRBJ1-1; the D is unclear. Looked up from germline, CDR1 is SGHTA and CDR2 is FQGNSA. The CDR3 extends over 14 amino acids. Trimming left V 1 base short and J 4 bases short, with 10 bases between. This CDR3 reads CASSLGGGITEAFF. CDR3 sequence (DNA): TGTGCCAGCAGCTTAGGGGGAGGGATCACTGAAGCTTTCTTT.

The rearrangement joins TRBV27 to TRBJ1-6; TRBD1 agrees at 9 bases. Germline V gene sequence: CDR1 MNHEY, CDR2 SMNVEV (reference sequence). CDR3 length: 15 residues. V was pared by 4 bases and J by 9 bases, with 7 bases of the junction left unmatched. CDR3 sequence: CASSWWGQGGSPLHF. The CDR3 coding sequence is TGTGCCAGCAGTTGGTGGGGACAGGGAGGTTCACCCCTCCACTTT.

CDR3 sequence: CASSVGLAPPTDTQYF. The CDR3 nucleotides read TGTGCCAGCAGCGTAGGCCTTGCCCCTCCCACAGATACGCAGTATTTT. V and J are TRBV9 and TRBJ2-3; no definite D call. The germline V gene has CDR1 SGDLS and CDR2 YYNGEE. The CDR3 loop spans 16 amino acids. The germline V and J ends were trimmed by 0 bases and 2 bases, with 13 bases remaining between them.

V and J are TRBV30 and TRBJ1-5; unclear D gene. With 5 bases removed from V and 6 bases from J, the gap between germline ends came to 14 bases. This CDR3 contains 13 residues. The germline V gene encodes CDR1 GTSNPN and CDR2 SVGIG (reference sequence). In nucleotides, the CDR3 is TGTGCCTGGGGAGGAAAGGCGGGTCAGCCCCAGCATTTT. Translating it yields CAWGGKAGQPQHF.

The CDR3 nucleotides read TGTGCCAGCAGCGGACAAGGGTTTACCGGGGAGCTGTTTTTT. Its translation: CASSGQGFTGELFF. The V and J genes are TRBV7-2 and TRBJ2-2; D may be TRBD1 (5 bases). V shed 5 bases and J shed 5 bases, with 12 bases lying between them. Germline V gene sequence: CDR1 SGHTA, CDR2 FQGNSA. CDR3 length: 14 amino acids.

The chain links TRBV18 to TRBJ2-3; D uncertain. The germline V and J ends were trimmed by 4 bases and 4 bases, with 15 bases remaining between them. Germline CDR1 reads KGHSH; CDR2 reads LQKENI. The CDR3 has 15 amino acids. CDR3 in amino acids: CASSHDIGTADTQYF. CDR3 bases: TGTGCCAGCTCACACGACATAGGAACAGCAGATACGCAGTATTTT.

The chain recombines TRBV6-2 or TRBV6-3 with TRBJ2-7; the match to TRBD2 covers 9 bases. J was trimmed by 8 bases and V by 6 bases; bases with no gene match: 11. The CDR3 is made up of 14 amino acids. Germline V lookup: CDR1 MNHEY, CDR2 SVGEGT. DNA for the CDR3: TGTGCCAGCAGCTTTAGCGGGGGACCCTTGAAGCAGTACTTC. Protein: CASSFSGGPLKQYF.

The chain has TRBV19 and TRBJ1-5, with TRBD1 as a possible D gene (6 bases). Deletions cut 2 bases from V and 5 bases from J, with 19 bases between. The germline V gene encodes CDR1 LNHDA and CDR2 SQIVND (reference sequence). The CDR3 extends over 17 amino acids. CDR3 in amino acids: CASSIRPGTSRDQPQHF. The CDR3 nucleotides are TGTGCCAGTAGTATACGACCGGGGACAAGTCGGGATCAGCCCCAGCATTTT.

This clone was counted between two and nine times. The V and J genes are TRBV9 and TRBJ1-6; D is ambiguous. CDR1 and CDR2 from the germline V gene are SGDLS and YYNGEE. The CDR3 sequence is 16 residues long. Between the trimmed V and J ends, which lost 0 bases and 4 bases, there was a span of 11 bases. The DNA of the CDR3 is TGTGCCAGCAGCGTAGATTCCGGCAATTATAATTCACCCCTCCACTTT. Translation gives CASSVDSGNYNSPLHF. Full variable domain (outside the CDR3, taken from reference TRBV9 and TRBJ1-6): DSGVTQTPKHLITATGQRVTLRCSPRSGDLSVYWYQQSLDQGLQFLIQYYNGEERAKGNILERFSAQQFPDLHSELNLSSLELGDSALYFCASSVDSGNYNSPLHFGNGTRLTVT.

V usage is TRBV4-1 and J usage is TRBJ1-6; maybe TRBD1 (5 bases). Trimming stripped 1 base from V and 9 bases from J, with 10 bases between. The CDR3 runs 14 residues. CDR1 is MGHRA, CDR2 YSYEKL, per germline. The CDR3 protein is CASSQVGLSSPLHF. The CDR3 DNA is TGCGCCAGCAGCCAAGTGGGACTTAGTTCACCCCTCCACTTT.

The chain couples TRBV28 to TRBJ1-3; 8 positions agree with TRBD1. V lost 4 bases to trimming and J lost 9 bases; unmatched junction nucleotides: 5. The V gene's germline CDR1 is MDHEN and CDR2 SYDVKM. This CDR3 contains 13 residues. The CDR3 sequence is CASSSTGASTIYF. The CDR3, as DNA: TGTGCCAGCAGTTCGACAGGGGCTAGCACCATATATTTT.

This clone has a single count. The V and J genes are TRBV9 and TRBJ1-6; 10 bases are shared with TRBD1. CDR1 is SGDLS, CDR2 YYNGEE, per germline. The trim removed 4 bases at V and 5 bases at J, leaving 6 bases unmatched. The CDR3 extends over 16 amino acids. Here the CDR3 reads CASSSRTGGDNSPLHF. The CDR3 coding sequence is TGTGCCAGCAGCTCGCGGACAGGGGGGGATAATTCACCCCTCCACTTT.